Shown below are 29 T cell receptor beta chains from a single sample sequenced in a study of blood T cell repertoires in COVID-19. Data came from immunoSEQ multiplex PCR; TCRdb stores just in-frame clones and leaves some out. The sample lists hundreds of thousands of clones; 86% were seen once. Sequenced sample: peripheral blood. Receptors originate from a woman under 40 with active or convalescent COVID-19.

V usage is TRBV27 and J usage is TRBJ1-2; 11 bases match TRBD1. Germline V CDR1 and CDR2: MNHEY, SMNVEV (reference sequence). The CDR3 length is 16 residues. The trim removed 5 bases at V and 8 bases at J, leaving 13 bases unmatched. The CDR3 nucleotides are TGTGCCAGCAGTCGTCGGACAGGGGGCAACTATCTAGGCTACACCTTC. Translating it yields CASSRRTGGNYLGYTF.

The chain recombines TRBV3-1 (or the pseudogene TRBV3-2) with TRBJ2-1; 10 bases fit TRBD2. The CDR3 spans 15 residues. Trimming took 4 bases from V and 3 from J; bases not matched to a gene: 3. From germline, CDR1 is LGHDT and CDR2 YNNKEL (reference sequence). CDR3 in DNA: TGTGCCAGCAGCCCACCTAGCGGGAGCTACAATGAGCAGTTCTTC. Its translation: CASSPPSGSYNEQFF.

V gene TRBV20-1 combines with J gene TRBJ2-7; D call uncertain. V was pared by 3 bases and J by 9 bases, with 12 bases between. The CDR3 runs to 11 residues. CDR1 is DFQATT, CDR2 SNEGSKA, per germline (reference sequence). The CDR3 DNA sequence: TGCAGTGCTAGTGTAATCGGCGGGCAGTACTTC. It encodes CSASVIGGQYF.

The chain has TRBV10-3 and TRBJ2-1; 7 bases are a match to TRBD1. Germline V gene sequence: CDR1 ENHRY, CDR2 SYGVKD. This CDR3 has 15 amino acids. V shed 0 bases and J 6 bases; nucleotides not matched to a gene: 5. In DNA form, the CDR3 reads TGTGCCATCAGTGAGTCCGAGGGGGCCCGCAATGAGCAGTTCTTC. Protein product: CAISESEGARNEQFF.

A note on this clone: The same CDR3 can be traced to other DNA sequences in this sample. This chain uses TRBV29-1 with TRBJ1-2, with unresolved D. This CDR3 comprises 11 residues. CDR1 and CDR2 from the germline V gene are SQVTM and ANQGSEA. The germline V and J ends were trimmed by 4 bases and 3 bases, with 6 bases remaining between them. CDR3 in amino acids: CSVGGDYGYTF. The CDR3 DNA reads as TGCAGCGTTGGGGGAGACTATGGCTACACCTTC. Using reference TRBV29-1 and TRBJ1-2 for the parts outside the CDR3, the full variable domain is SAVISQKPSRDICQRGTSLTIQCQVDSQVTMMFWYRQQPGQSLTLIATANQGSEATYESGFVIDKFPISRPNLTFSTLTVSNMSPEDSSIYLCSVGGDYGYTFGSGTRLTVV.

V and J are TRBV7-8 and TRBJ1-2; D is ambiguous. The CDR3 has 13 amino acids. V was trimmed by 3 bases and J by 6 bases, leaving 11 bases between them. CDR1 is SGHVS, CDR2 FQNEAQ, per germline. The DNA of the CDR3 is TGTGCCAGCAGCTTGGGCAAGTCCAATGGCTACACCTTC. Encoded protein: CASSLGKSNGYTF.

This sequence joins TRBV5-6 and TRBJ2-2; D is perhaps TRBD1 (6 bases). The ends were cut back, 3 bases at V and 6 bases at J, with 9 bases in the middle. There are 13 residues in the CDR3. Germline V CDR1 and CDR2: SGHDT, YYEEEE. CDR3 region: CASSYTGSGELFF. CDR3 coding DNA: TGTGCCAGCAGCTACACAGGGTCCGGGGAGCTGTTTTTT.

The CDR3 nucleotides are TGTGCCAGCAGCCCAGGTGGGGACACACCCTACGAGCAGTACTTC. It is translated as CASSPGGDTPYEQYF. This rearrangement joins TRBV5-4 to TRBJ2-7, with D maybe TRBD1 (6 bases). Germline V gene lookup returns CDR1 SGHNT and CDR2 YYREEE (reference sequence). The germline V and J ends were trimmed by 4 bases and 2 bases, with 16 bases remaining between them. The length of the CDR3 is 15 residues.

V usage is TRBV19 and J usage is TRBJ1-5; tentative D call: TRBD1 (6 bases). This CDR3 comprises 13 residues. With 5 bases removed from V and 5 bases from J, the gap between germline ends came to 10 bases. In germline, CDR1 is LNHDA, CDR2 SQIVND (reference sequence). CDR3 in amino acids: CASSEGGHQPQHF. The DNA of the CDR3 is TGTGCCAGTAGTGAAGGGGGTCATCAGCCCCAGCATTTT.

The chain couples TRBV27 to TRBJ2-7; 9 nucleotides align to TRBD1. The ends lost 3 bases at V and 4 bases at J; junction bases unmatched: 4. The CDR3 contains 14 residues. In germline, CDR1 is MNHEY, CDR2 SMNVEV (reference sequence). The CDR3 protein is CASSLGTGSYEQYF. The CDR3 DNA follows: TGTGCCAGCAGTTTGGGGACAGGGTCATACGAGCAGTACTTC.

The chain uses TRBV18 and TRBJ1-2, with 7 bases that match TRBD1. The CDR3 loop spans 14 amino acids. Per germline, CDR1 KGHSH and CDR2 LQKENI. Trimming removed 5 bases from V and 7 bases from J; junction bases left unmatched: 10. The CDR3 is CASSAQGEESGYTF. The CDR3 DNA is TGTGCCAGCTCAGCGCAGGGGGAAGAAAGTGGCTACACCTTC. The full variable domain, its missing parts supplied by reference TRBV18 and TRBJ1-2, is NAGVMQNPRHLVRRRGQEARLRCSPMKGHSHVYWYRQLPEEGLKFMVYLQKENIIDESGMPKERFSAEFPKEGPSILRIQQVVRGDSAAYFCASSAQGEESGYTFGSGTRLTVV.

V usage is TRBV13 and J usage is TRBJ2-2; 11 positions match TRBD2. The CDR3 covers 17 residues. The V segment lost 10 bases and the J segment 5 bases; nucleotides outside the gene matches: 15. CDR1 and CDR2 from the germline V gene are PRHDT and FYEKMQ (reference sequence). CDR3 region: CAIQGTSGGALTGELFF. Written as DNA, the CDR3 is TGTGCCATCCAAGGGACTAGCGGAGGGGCCCTTACCGGGGAGCTGTTTTTT.

The CDR3 DNA sequence: TGTGCCAGCAGTTACGGAGGGAGGGGCGGCTACACCTTC. Its protein is CASSYGGRGGYTF. The V call is TRBV6-5, the J call TRBJ1-2, with D maybe TRBD1 (5 bases). V lost 2 bases to trimming and J lost 8 bases, with 12 bases between them. The CDR3 totals 13 residues. The germline V gene encodes CDR1 MNHEY and CDR2 SVGAGI.

CDR3 protein: CASSLHPRSSGYEQYF. CDR3 nucleotide sequence: TGCGCCAGCAGCCTTCACCCCCGGTCCTCGGGCTACGAGCAGTACTTC. J is TRBJ2-7 and V is TRBV4-1; D not resolved. V was pared by 4 bases and J by 3 bases, with 19 bases between. This CDR3 is built from 16 residues. In germline, CDR1 is MGHRA, CDR2 YSYEKL.

The rearrangement uses TRBV24-1 and TRBJ2-1; a possible D gene is TRBD2 (6 bases). The CDR3 sequence is 15 residues long. V was clipped by 8 bases and J by 5 bases, with 18 bases between them. Per germline, CDR1 KGHDR and CDR2 SFDVKD. The CDR3 loop is CATISSGRRDNEQFF. The CDR3 coding sequence is TGTGCCACCATAAGTAGCGGCCGCCGCGACAATGAGCAGTTCTTC.

As concerns this clone: Distinct nucleotide sequences in the sample also encode this CDR3. This rearrangement joins TRBV19 to TRBJ1-5; the D gene is possibly TRBD1 (6 bases). This CDR3 comprises 14 residues. Germline CDR1 LNHDA, CDR2 SQIVND (reference sequence). The V and J ends lost 4 bases and 2 bases respectively, with 9 bases between them. CDR3 amino acids: CASSKTGGNQPQHF. As DNA, the CDR3 is TGTGCCAGTAGTAAGACAGGTGGCAATCAGCCCCAGCATTTT. Full variable domain (outside the CDR3, taken from reference TRBV19 and TRBJ1-5): DGGITQSPKYLFRKEGQNVTLSCEQNLNHDAMYWYRQDPGQGLRLIYYSQIVNDFQKGDIAEGYSVSREKKESFPLTVTSAQKNPTAFYLCASSKTGGNQPQHFGDGTRLSIL.

The V call is TRBV2, the J call TRBJ1-4; 9 bases match TRBD1. The CDR3 length is 15 residues. CDR1 and CDR2 (germline): SNHLY, FYNNEI. V was pared by 6 bases and J by 6 bases, with 8 bases of the junction left unmatched. As DNA, the CDR3 is TGTGCCAGCAGCGAGGGACAGGGTTTAGATGAAAAACTGTTTTTT. The encoded protein is CASSEGQGLDEKLFF.

The chain is built from TRBV6-1 and TRBJ1-2, with D maybe TRBD1 (5 bases). Germline CDR1 and CDR2: MNHNS and SASEGT. Trimming shortened V by 0 bases and J by 4 bases, and 9 bases separated the two germline ends. The CDR3 totals 14 residues. The CDR3 reads CASSEAGAVYGYTF. CDR3 nucleotide sequence: TGTGCCAGCAGTGAAGCAGGGGCAGTCTATGGCTACACCTTC.

This sequence joins TRBV15 and TRBJ2-7; 7 bases map to TRBD2. Trimming cost V 5 bases and J 0 bases; bases outside gene matches: 16. CDR3 length: 18 amino acids. CDR1 LNHNV and CDR2 YYDKDF come from the germline V gene (reference sequence). CDR3 in DNA: TGTGCCACCAGCTCTCCGGTTGTGAAGGGGAGGGGCTCCTACGAGCAGTACTTC. Translation gives CATSSPVVKGRGSYEQYF.

This clone was observed at least ten times. The rearrangement uses TRBV27 and TRBJ1-5; TRBD1 agrees at 11 bases. The V gene's germline CDR1 is MNHEY and CDR2 SMNVEV (reference sequence). The CDR3 runs 16 residues. The trim removed 4 bases at V and 4 bases at J, leaving 6 bases unmatched. The CDR3 coding sequence is TGTGCCAGCAGTTCCGGGACAGGGGGGATTAATCAGCCCCAGCATTTT. Amino acids: CASSSGTGGINQPQHF.

The chain combines TRBV15 with TRBJ2-7; 10 positions match TRBD2. Trimming cost V 4 bases and J 2 bases; bases outside gene matches: 5. This CDR3 comprises 15 residues. The germline gives CDR1 LNHNV, CDR2 YYDKDF (reference sequence). The CDR3 loop reads CATSTGLAVPYEQYF. In DNA form, the CDR3 reads TGTGCCACCAGCACAGGACTAGCGGTCCCCTACGAGCAGTACTTC.

This sequence joins TRBV5-6 and TRBJ2-1, with D tentatively TRBD2 (5 bases). The germline V gene has CDR1 SGHDT and CDR2 YYEEEE. V lost 3 bases and J lost 10, with 17 bases in between. The CDR3 is 14 amino acids. The CDR3 spells CASSSPGGFREQFF. The CDR3 DNA reads as TGTGCCAGCAGCTCCCCAGGAGGCTTCAGGGAGCAGTTCTTC. Drawing the rest from reference TRBV5-6 and TRBJ2-1, the complete variable domain is DAGVTQSPTHLIKTRGQQVTLRCSPKSGHDTVSWYQQALGQGPQFIFQYYEEEERQRGNFPDRFSGHQFPNYSSELNVNALLLGDSALYLCASSSPGGFREQFFGPGTRLTVL.

This clone was picked up one time. The rearrangement links TRBV4-1 to TRBJ2-1; D gene uncertain. The V end was cut by 0 bases, the J end by 10 bases, with 16 bases between. The CDR3 covers 15 residues. Germline V gives CDR1 MGHRA, CDR2 YSYEKL. CDR3 sequence (DNA): TGCGCCAGCAGCCAAGAACCACTTTTCTCTCCGGAGCAGTTCTTC. This sequence encodes CASSQEPLFSPEQFF.

This chain uses TRBV7-2 with TRBJ2-7; TRBD2 matches 14 bases. CDR1 is SGHTA and CDR2 is FQGNSA in the germline V gene. The CDR3 loop spans 16 amino acids. With 4 bases clipped from V and 6 bases from J, the junction kept 8 bases outside the gene matches. This CDR3 is CASSSTGTSGGAEQYF. CDR3 nucleotides: TGTGCCAGCAGCTCGACTGGGACTAGCGGGGGCGCCGAGCAGTACTTC.

The chain links TRBV7-2 to TRBJ2-1; unclear D gene. Germline values: CDR1 SGHTA, CDR2 FQGNSA. CDR3 length: 15 residues. With 1 base removed from V and 0 bases from J, the gap between germline ends came to 7 bases. The CDR3 is CASSLGQVSYNEQFF. Here the CDR3 DNA reads TGTGCCAGCAGCTTAGGTCAGGTCTCCTACAATGAGCAGTTCTTC.

This clone was detected a few times. The gene calls are TRBV2 and TRBJ2-5; 8 bases map to TRBD2. Trimming took 6 bases from V and 1 from J; bases not matched to a gene: 7. Germline V CDR1 and CDR2: SNHLY, FYNNEI. The CDR3 covers 15 residues. The CDR3 is CASRSSGRTQETQYF. The CDR3 nucleotides are TGTGCCAGCAGATCAAGCGGGAGAACCCAAGAGACCCAGTACTTC. The full variable domain, in which reference TRBV2 and TRBJ2-5 provide the parts outside the CDR3, is EPEVTQTPSHQVTQMGQEVILRCVPISNHLYFYWYRQILGQKVEFLVSFYNNEISEKSEIFDDQFSVERPDGSNFTLKIRSTKLEDSAMYFCASRSSGRTQETQYFGPGTRLLVL.

The gene calls are TRBV11-2 and TRBJ2-7; D gene uncertain. The V gene lost 1 base and the J gene lost 5 bases, with 12 bases spanning the gap. The V gene's germline CDR1 is SGHAT and CDR2 FQNNGV. There are 14 residues in the CDR3. The CDR3 DNA reads as TGTGCCAGCAGCTTAGCCATCCTCCCGGACGAGCAGTACTTC. The encoded protein is CASSLAILPDEQYF.

This rearrangement joins TRBV3-1 (or the pseudogene TRBV3-2) to TRBJ1-1; no firm D call. This CDR3 is built from 18 residues. Germline lookup yields CDR1 LGHDT and CDR2 YNNKEL (reference sequence). The ends were cut back, 4 bases at V and 0 bases at J, with 21 bases in the middle. CDR3 DNA sequence: TGTGCCAGCAGCCCCTTCGCCTTACCGCAGTCGATGAACACTGAAGCTTTCTTT. The encoded protein is CASSPFALPQSMNTEAFF.

The genes are TRBV11-2 and TRBJ2-7; 7 nucleotides line up with TRBD2. V lost 7 bases and J lost 0; bases outside the gene matches: 3. CDR3 length: 13 amino acids. Germline CDR1 is SGHAT and CDR2 is FQNNGV. CDR3 sequence reads: CASTGGSSYEQYF. The CDR3 nucleotides read TGTGCCAGCACCGGGGGGAGCTCCTACGAGCAGTACTTC.